This T cell receptor (beta chain) was sequenced during a study of spatial heterogeneity in lung cancer. This clonotype was detected many times. The antigen is undetermined. This beta chain is a stray sequence in a library constructed for alpha chains; its clone size is not meaningful. Time point described: sample taken at primary tumor resection. Unsorted samples of tumor, nontumor lung or frozen PBMC had their whole RNA sequenced. Overall study results and limits: As ubiquitous and regional nonsynonymous mutations varied, counts of ubiquitous and regional expanded TCRs tracked them, respectively. Tumor T cells had an estimated coverage that came to about 6.4% for alpha chains and 13% for beta chains. Tumor mutation count correlated with how many alpha and beta TCRs expanded intratumorally.

V was cut by 5 bases and J by 7 bases, with 18 bases left in between. The CDR3 has 14 residues. Germline V CDR1 and CDR2: SGHRS, YFSETQ. All TCR cDNA molecules were individually tagged with a unique molecular identifier. Via MiXCR, TCRdb re-called the 5' RACE reads, giving one row per CDR3 protein. The repertoire holds 15,000 to 20,000 distinct CDR3 sequences, with roughly 5.8% as singletons. Sequenced here: lung tumor tissue, sampled at surgery. The V and J genes are TRBV5-1 and TRBJ1-2; D may be TRBD1 (5 bases). The receptor's source is a female donor with early-stage non-small cell lung cancer. CDR3 residues: CASRLSGQEGGYTF. The CDR3 DNA is TGCGCCAGCAGGTTATCAGGGCAAGAGGGTGGCTACACCTTC.